Listed below are T cell receptor beta chains from one sample, sequenced in a study of blood T cell repertoires in COVID-19. The table came from immunoSEQ multiplex PCR; TCRdb's copy has only in-frame clones and leaves some out. The sample holds 250,000 or so clones, around 89% seen once. Material for sequencing was PBMCs or T cells enriched from blood (not recorded which). The receptors come from a man in his forties who had recovered from COVID-19. Each CDR3 is given with its conserved first and last residue. D genes are given only for firm matches. Size tells how often a clone was seen (once, few, many) or the class of an expanded clone, and some rows leave it out.

j_call v_call clone_size d_call cdr3_aa cdr3_nt
TRBJ2-2 TRBV5-1 - TRBD2 CASSTLAGLNTGELFF TGCGCCAGCAGCACACTAGCGGGGTTGAACACCGGGGAGCTGTTTTTT
TRBJ1-1 TRBV9 - - CASSGGGYTEAFF TGTGCCAGCAGCGGGGGAGGCTACACTGAAGCTTTCTTT
TRBJ2-5 TRBV28 - TRBD2 CASSFLGLAELQETQYF TGTGCCAGCAGTTTCCTAGGACTAGCGGAGCTACAAGAGACCCAGTACTTC
TRBJ2-1 TRBV5-5 - - CASSLAFSNEQFF TGTGCCAGCAGCTTGGCCTTTAGCAATGAGCAGTTCTTC
TRBJ2-1 TRBV19 - TRBD1 CASSSRDSYEQFF TGTGCCAGTAGTAGCCGGGACAGCTATGAGCAGTTCTTC
TRBJ1-5 TRBV6-2/TRBV6-3 once TRBD1 CASSYRTGVVNQPQHF TGTGCCAGCAGTTACCGGACAGGGGTCGTCAATCAGCCCCAGCATTTT
TRBJ2-2 TRBV10-3 - TRBD1 CAIRGQGSGELFF TGTGCCATCAGGGGACAGGGGTCCGGGGAGCTGTTTTTT
TRBJ2-7 TRBV7-9 - - CASSLPGHIYEQYF TGTGCCAGCAGCCTACCGGGACACATCTACGAGCAGTACTTC
TRBJ2-1 TRBV7-8 - TRBD2 CASSFRTSAYNEQFF TGTGCCAGCAGCTTCCGGACTAGCGCTTACAATGAGCAGTTCTTC
TRBJ1-1 TRBV29-1 - - CSVNRVLVTEAFF TGCAGCGTTAACAGGGTATTGGTCACTGAAGCTTTCTTT
TRBJ1-4 TRBV27 once TRBD1 CASSLLRDRGLREKLFF TGTGCCAGCAGTTTATTGAGGGACAGGGGGCTTCGTGAAAAACTGTTTTTT
TRBJ2-5 TRBV5-1 - - CASSSQGEETQYF TGCGCCAGCAGCTCCCAAGGAGAAGAGACCCAGTACTTC
TRBJ1-5 TRBV5-5 - - CASSFGVSNQPQHF TGTGCCAGCAGCTTCGGGGTTAGCAATCAGCCCCAGCATTTT
TRBJ2-1 TRBV9 - TRBD2 CASSASGEHNEQFF TGTGCCAGCAGCGCTAGCGGGGAACACAATGAGCAGTTCTTC
TRBJ2-2 TRBV7-9 - TRBD1 CASSAGERQGATGELFF TGTGCCAGCAGCGCCGGTGAAAGACAGGGGGCCACCGGGGAGCTGTTTTTT
TRBJ2-2 TRBV7-9 - TRBD1 CASRKDRGNTGELFF TGTGCCAGCAGAAAGGACAGGGGGAACACCGGGGAGCTGTTTTTT
TRBJ1-4 TRBV4-1 - TRBD1 CASSQPGGHEKLFF TGCGCCAGCAGCCAACCAGGGGGCCACGAAAAACTGTTTTTT
TRBJ1-3 TRBV11-2 - - CASSPSLSGNTIYF TGTGCCAGCAGCCCGAGCCTCTCTGGAAACACCATATATTTT
TRBJ1-5 TRBV29-1 - TRBD1 CSVKFDSDRDQPQHF TGCAGCGTCAAATTCGATTCAGACAGGGATCAGCCCCAGCATTTT
TRBJ1-5 TRBV4-1 - TRBD1 CASSLTPGQGSLSNQPQHF TGCGCCAGCAGCCTTACCCCGGGACAGGGGAGCCTTAGCAATCAGCCCCAGCATTTT
TRBJ1-1 TRBV11-2 few - CASSPTRGGIGGYFF TGTGCCAGCAGCCCGACGAGGGGGGGCATAGGAGGTTACTTCTTT
TRBJ1-1 TRBV5-1 few - CASSLDQILNTEAFF TGCGCCAGCAGCTTGGACCAGATATTGAACACTGAAGCTTTCTTT
TRBJ2-5 TRBV28 - TRBD2 CASRTGMSSGSAQETQYF TGTGCCAGCAGAACGGGCATGTCTAGCGGGAGTGCCCAAGAGACCCAGTACTTC
TRBJ2-1 TRBV5-1 - - CASSTSRREGYNEQFF TGCGCCAGCAGCACCTCGCGGAGGGAAGGCTACAATGAGCAGTTCTTC
TRBJ1-1 TRBV6-4 - - CASSGIQGSEAFF TGTGCCAGCAGTGGGATACAGGGTTCTGAAGCTTTCTTT